This T cell receptor beta chain is drawn from a study of blood T cell repertoires in COVID-19. Germline V gene data show CDR1 as KGHSH and CDR2 as LQKENI. V was trimmed by 3 bases and J by 7 bases, leaving 12 bases between them. The CDR3 length is 13 residues. In the authors' workflow: Nucleated cell number was recorded as an estimate derived from reference gene primer amplification. TCRdb's copy holds only in-frame clones and misses some; the assay was immunoSEQ multiplex PCR. Clone size and the V and J calls come from that table; the DNA yielded D and trimming. Found here are 100,000 to 150,000 clones, 88% of them singletons; the top ten hold approximately 8%.

The sequenced sample was peripheral blood. V is TRBV18 and J is TRBJ1-2; D is perhaps TRBD1 (5 bases). The receptor comes from a man in his fifties or sixties with acute or convalescent COVID-19. CDR3 region: CASSPTTGFGYTF. Here the CDR3 DNA reads TGTGCCAGCTCACCGACCACAGGATTTGGCTACACCTTC.